This TCR beta chain was found in a study of pediatric ulcerative colitis. Study at large: Most patients had pancolitis, and two had left-sided colitis.

The repertoire was sequenced with immunoSEQ multiplex PCR; TCRdb's copy has only in-frame clones and lacks some. The sample shows about 64,000 clones, 77% of them seen only once. This CDR3 contains 15 residues. Trimming took off 0 bases at V and 6 bases at J, with 15 bases between the two ends. Germline assignment: CDR1 SGHDN and CDR2 FVKESK. Whole-study results and caveats: A couple of rectal CDR3 clonotypes occurred in all ulcerative colitis patients.

With regard to this clone: The antigen remains unidentified.

The chain recombines TRBV14 with TRBJ2-7; D assignment may be TRBD1 or TRBD2 (6 bases each). The source material was blood. This sequence originates from a boy aged 5-17 years with moderate ulcerative colitis. CDR3 nucleotide sequence: TGTGCCAGCAGCCAAGATTCGGGGGCTACCGGCGAGCAGTACTTC. It yields the protein CASSQDSGATGEQYF.